The present T cell receptor (beta chain) was sequenced within a study of cytomegalovirus exposure and HLA in healthy donors. Study overall: Earlier results showed roughly 120 million unique TCR beta sequences derived from 150 million to 200 million T cells. Overall study results and limits: As a later analysis showed, several of the most significant clusters appeared to be linked to common viral pathogens.

CDR3 size: 16 residues. Per the germline V gene, CDR1 is MGHRA and CDR2 is YSYEKL. V gave up 2 bases and J gave up 4 bases; unmatched junction bases: 8. On this clone: The antigen remains undetermined.

Researchers ran the PCR with 60 Vbeta and 13 Jbeta primers. The assay was immunoSEQ multiplex PCR, and TCRdb's table has in-frame clones only and misses some. The table has 150,000 to 200,000 clones, over 80% seen once; the top ten hold 1.5%. The sample comprised PBMCs. The chain uses TRBV4-1 and TRBJ1-2, with 9 bases lining up with TRBD1. The TCR was taken from a man in his forties or fifties in good health and CMV-seronegative. The CDR3 DNA reads TGCGCCAGCAGCCAAAGCCGGGACAGGGAGATCTATGGCTACACCTTC. It is translated as CASSQSRDREIYGYTF.